Included here is one T cell receptor beta chain sequence, with context. Its matching antigen is unknown. Sequencing was performed with immunoSEQ multiplex PCR; in TCRdb, only in-frame clones are kept and a portion is missing. Here the sample spans some 40,000 clones, around 94% being singletons. This record comes from a study of human thymus T cells. General study findings and limits: Thymic and blood repertoires appeared to show biased V and J gene usage.

CDR1 is MNHEY and CDR2 is SVGAGI in the germline V gene. CDR3 length: 12 residues. The V and J ends lost 2 bases and 1 base respectively, with 1 base between them. This receptor was taken from a boy in the first two years of life with a congenital heart defect but otherwise immunologically healthy. The chain employs TRBV6-5 and TRBJ2-3; D not certain. The specimen was blood. This CDR3 reads CASSYRTDTQYF. The CDR3 bases are TGTGCCAGCAGTTACCGCACAGATACGCAGTATTTT.